This TCR beta chain derives from a study of control samples from healthy donors and cancer patients. Trimming took off 0 bases at V and 3 bases at J, with 17 bases between the two ends. The CDR3 runs 17 residues. Germline CDR1 reads LGHNA; CDR2 reads YNFKEQ. The method was immunoSEQ multiplex PCR; TCRdb's version includes in-frame clones alone and lacks a portion of them. The profile shows 100,000 to 120,000 clones, around 87% of them singletons. A few counts support this clone. The sample consisted of PBMCs. The receptor's source is a woman aged 60 to 75 with lung cancer. This chain joins TRBV4-2 and TRBJ1-2; D not certain. The chain's CDR3 is CASSQDSGRRSDYGYTF. CDR3 in DNA: TGTGCCAGCAGCCAAGACTCGGGCAGGCGATCGGACTATGGCTACACCTTC.